The sequence of this T cell receptor (beta chain) was determined in a study of PD-1 blockade in mismatch repair-deficient tumors. About the study: Patients had 12 to 13 mismatch repair-deficient cancer types and were previously treated and progressing.

All patients were mismatch repair deficient, assessed by either PCR or immunohistochemistry. TCR sequencing covered three patients who responded to pembrolizumab. Notes on the study in general: Tumor-resident clones, often absent from pretreatment blood, expanded after pembrolizumab and then contracted.

On this clone itself: What it binds is not known.

Profiled with immunoSEQ multiplex PCR; TCRdb holds only in-frame clones, not every one. The sample includes 100,000 to 150,000 clones, 88% of them seen just once. The CDR3 is 14 residues long. Trimming pared 0 bases from V and 5 bases from J, leaving 10 bases between. Germline values: CDR1 LGHNA, CDR2 YSLEER. The rearrangement joins TRBV4-3 to TRBJ1-2, with D tentatively TRBD1 (5 bases). This sample comprised peripheral blood, obtained 70 to 72 weeks after starting pembrolizumab. This receptor was taken from an adult with mismatch repair-deficient cancer. The CDR3 sequence is CASSQDGGVYGYTF. CDR3 bases: TGCGCCAGCAGCCAAGATGGGGGGGTATATGGCTACACCTTC.